Detailed here is one T cell receptor (beta chain). Its antigen is not known. This entry is derived from a study of cytomegalovirus exposure and HLA in healthy donors. Study observations and caveats: Despite most TCR sequences being rare, some public TCRs occurred in many donors. Analyses of presence and absence presupposed an approximately uniform sequencing depth across donors.

The PCR contained 60 Vbeta and 13 Jbeta primers. The table came from immunoSEQ multiplex PCR; TCRdb's copy has only in-frame clones and leaves some out. The sample carries fewer than 150,000 clones, over 65% recorded once. The sample comprised PBMCs. The TCR originated in a woman in her 30s in good health and CMV-seropositive.

The CDR3 loop reads CAISADTGVYGYTF. In nucleotides, the CDR3 is TGTGCCATCAGTGCGGATACAGGGGTCTATGGCTACACCTTC. The rearrangement joins TRBV10-3 to TRBJ1-2, with 7 positions matching TRBD1. With 4 bases clipped from V and 4 bases from J, the junction kept 6 bases outside the gene matches. The CDR3 runs to 14 residues. Germline-derived CDR1 and CDR2 are ENHRY and SYGVKD.